This note documents a single T cell receptor (beta chain) sequence. Its target is not known. Germline CDR1 and CDR2: MNHEY and SMNVEV (reference sequence). CDR3 length: 15 amino acids. V gave up 5 bases and J gave up 4 bases; unmatched junction bases: 9. Sequencing used immunoSEQ multiplex PCR; TCRdb keeps in-frame clones, though not all of them. The repertoire holds approximately 92,000 clones, with about nine tenths as singletons. These data originate in a study of T cell responses to AZD1222 COVID-19 vaccine. Whole-study results and caveats: Close to half of all spike-specific TCRs reportedly target regions of the variants that are unmutated. Donor demographics were predominantly white British with a female majority; clonal diversity may be underestimated. Increases in Spike-specific TCR breadth and depth were seen after two AZD1222 doses. Among vaccine-associated CD4 TCRs, coverage spanned spike, with dominance at 160-218 and 743-854.

The TCR sequence derives from an adult in good health. The specimen comprised peripheral blood, sampled on day 0 of AZD1222 vaccination. The chain is built from TRBV27 and TRBJ1-1, with 8 positions matching TRBD1. The CDR3 DNA is TGTGCCAGCAGTCCCAGGACAGGGATGGGCACTGAAGCTTTCTTT. Translating gives CASSPRTGMGTEAFF.